This paragraph covers one T cell receptor beta chain sequence. Its antigen remains unidentified. Each CDR3 protein gets one entry after TCRdb re-called the 5' RACE reads with MiXCR. This sample yields about 46,000 distinct CDR3 sequences, of which 28% are seen a single time; approximately 2% belongs to the top ten. Per the germline V gene, CDR1 is SNHLY and CDR2 is FYNNEI. The CDR3 runs to 12 residues. V was pared by 4 bases and J by 8 bases, with 10 bases between. Study results and caveats: Larger-cohort validation covered only one TCR beta V-J rearrangement.

The V and J genes are TRBV2 and TRBJ2-3; D may be TRBD1 (6 bases). The sample comprised naive CD4+ T cells sorted from blood. Noted subset: naive CD4+ T cells, CD4+CD45RA+CD25-. This receptor was identified in a female donor with breast cancer. The CDR3 is CASSGQAGTQYF. In nucleotides, the CDR3 is TGTGCCAGCAGTGGACAGGCCGGTACGCAGTATTTT. Looking up the rest from reference TRBV2 and TRBJ2-3 gives the full variable domain: EPEVTQTPSHQVTQMGQEVILRCVPISNHLYFYWYRQILGQKVEFLVSFYNNEISEKSEIFDDQFSVERPDGSNFTLKIRSTKLEDSAMYFCASSGQAGTQYFGPGTRLTVL.